The clone carrying this T cell receptor (beta chain) was recorded many times. CDR1 is DFQATT, CDR2 SNEGSKA, per germline (reference sequence). V lost 2 bases and J 2 bases, leaving 10 bases between the germline ends. The CDR3 covers 13 residues. The data belong to a study of regulatory T cells in long-lasting Graves disease. TCR beta libraries were built with iRepertoire HTBI primers and Arm-PCR of CDR3 regions. TCRdb independently ran MiXCR on the multiplex PCR reads; one entry per CDR3 protein. The data show 500,000 or so distinct CDR3 sequences, 12% to 15% seen once. Regarding time point: newly diagnosed GD, antithyroid drugs for less than 3 months. PBMCs provided the RNA from which the TCR library was made. These data were also filed under a second study, of T cells in Graves' hyperthyroidism and ophthalmopathy.

The sequence derives from a woman aged 45 to 65 with Graves disease. Sequencing was performed on peripheral blood mononuclear cells (PBMCs), taken at new diagnosis, from a patient treated with antithyroid drugs. The chain combines TRBV20-1 with TRBJ2-7, with D unclear. CDR3 protein: CSARTALTYEQYF. In DNA form, the CDR3 reads TGCAGTGCTAGAACCGCGTTAACCTACGAGCAGTACTTC.